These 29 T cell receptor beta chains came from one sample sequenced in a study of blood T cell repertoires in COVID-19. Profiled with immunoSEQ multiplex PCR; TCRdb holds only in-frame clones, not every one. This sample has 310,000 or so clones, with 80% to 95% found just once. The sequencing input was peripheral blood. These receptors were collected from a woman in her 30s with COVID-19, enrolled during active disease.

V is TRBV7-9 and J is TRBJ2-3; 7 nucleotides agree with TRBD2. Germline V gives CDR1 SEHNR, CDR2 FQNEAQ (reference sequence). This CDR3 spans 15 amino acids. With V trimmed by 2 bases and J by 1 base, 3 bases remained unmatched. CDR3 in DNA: TGTGCCAGCAGCTTAAGCGGGATAGGCACAGATACGCAGTATTTT. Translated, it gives CASSLSGIGTDTQYF.

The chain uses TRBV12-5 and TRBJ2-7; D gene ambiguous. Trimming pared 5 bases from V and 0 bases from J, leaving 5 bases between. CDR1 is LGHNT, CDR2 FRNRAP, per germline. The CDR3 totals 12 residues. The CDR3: CASGPSSYEQYF. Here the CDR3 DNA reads TGTGCTAGTGGTCCTAGCTCCTACGAGCAGTACTTC.

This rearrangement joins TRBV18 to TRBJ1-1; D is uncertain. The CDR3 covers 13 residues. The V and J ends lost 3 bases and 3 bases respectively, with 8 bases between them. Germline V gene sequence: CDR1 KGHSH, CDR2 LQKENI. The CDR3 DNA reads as TGTGCCAGCTCACCTCGGCTAGACACTGAAGCTTTCTTT. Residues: CASSPRLDTEAFF.

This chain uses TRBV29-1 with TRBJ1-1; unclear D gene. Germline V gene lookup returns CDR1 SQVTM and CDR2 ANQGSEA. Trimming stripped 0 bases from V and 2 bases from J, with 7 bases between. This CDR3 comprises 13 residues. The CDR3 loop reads CSVEDLGNTEAFF. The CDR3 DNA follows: TGCAGCGTTGAAGATCTGGGCAACACTGAAGCTTTCTTT.

The CDR3 protein is CASSLGLAGGLKKYF. In DNA, the CDR3 is TGTGCCAGCAGCTTGGGACTAGCGGGAGGGCTAAAGAAGTATTTT. The chain is built from TRBV27 and TRBJ2-3, with 16 positions matching TRBD2. Germline CDR1 MNHEY, CDR2 SMNVEV (reference sequence). Trimming cost V 6 bases and J 13 bases; bases outside gene matches: 10. The CDR3 spans 15 residues.

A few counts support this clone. The CDR3 spells CASSPGGVGELFF. The CDR3 region has the DNA TGTGCCAGCAGCCCAGGGGGCGTCGGGGAGCTGTTTTTT. This sequence joins TRBV5-6 and TRBJ2-2, with 8 bases matching TRBD1. The CDR3 is made up of 13 amino acids. Germline lookup yields CDR1 SGHDT and CDR2 YYEEEE. The junction had 3 bases not matched to a gene; V was cut back by 4 bases and J by 7 bases.

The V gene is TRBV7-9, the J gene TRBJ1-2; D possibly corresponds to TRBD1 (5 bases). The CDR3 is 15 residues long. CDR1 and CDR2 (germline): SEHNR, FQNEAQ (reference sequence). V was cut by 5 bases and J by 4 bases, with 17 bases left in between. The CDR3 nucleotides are TGTGCCAGCAGCCTGGGGGGAGATAGCGTCTATGGCTACACCTTC. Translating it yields CASSLGGDSVYGYTF.

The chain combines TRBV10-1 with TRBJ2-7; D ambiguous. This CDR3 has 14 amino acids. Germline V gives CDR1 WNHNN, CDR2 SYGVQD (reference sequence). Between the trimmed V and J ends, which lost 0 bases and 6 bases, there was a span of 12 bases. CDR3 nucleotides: TGCGCCAGCAGTGAGTCGCTGGGCCTGAGCGAGCAGTACTTC. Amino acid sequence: CASSESLGLSEQYF.

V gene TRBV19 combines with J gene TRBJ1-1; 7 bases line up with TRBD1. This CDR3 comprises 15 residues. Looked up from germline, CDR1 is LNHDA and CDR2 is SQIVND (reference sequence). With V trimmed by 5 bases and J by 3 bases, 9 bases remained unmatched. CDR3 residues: CASSLWTGGDTEAFF. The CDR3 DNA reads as TGTGCCAGTAGTTTATGGACAGGTGGGGACACTGAAGCTTTCTTT.

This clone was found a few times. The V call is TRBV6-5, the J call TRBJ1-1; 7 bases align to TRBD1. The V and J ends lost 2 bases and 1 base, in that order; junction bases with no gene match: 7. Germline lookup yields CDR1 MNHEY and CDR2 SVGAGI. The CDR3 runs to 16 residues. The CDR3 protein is CASSYATGAGNTEAFF. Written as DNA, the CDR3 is TGTGCCAGCAGTTACGCTACAGGGGCGGGGAACACTGAAGCTTTCTTT.

The CDR3 loop reads CASSERTGDTGELFF. The CDR3, as DNA: TGTGCCAGCAGTGAAAGGACAGGGGACACCGGGGAGCTGTTTTTT. The rearrangement uses TRBV2 and TRBJ2-2; 9 bases are a match to TRBD1. Germline CDR1 SNHLY, CDR2 FYNNEI. Losses at the gene ends were 2 bases for V and 3 bases for J; bases not matched to a gene: 1. This CDR3 has 15 residues.

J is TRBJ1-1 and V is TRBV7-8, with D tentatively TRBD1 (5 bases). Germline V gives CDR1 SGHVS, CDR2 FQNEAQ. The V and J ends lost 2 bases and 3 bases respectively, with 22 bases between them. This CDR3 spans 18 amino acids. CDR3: CASSLYGRWRGEDTEAFF. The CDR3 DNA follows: TGTGCCAGCAGCTTATATGGTCGGTGGAGGGGTGAGGACACTGAAGCTTTCTTT.

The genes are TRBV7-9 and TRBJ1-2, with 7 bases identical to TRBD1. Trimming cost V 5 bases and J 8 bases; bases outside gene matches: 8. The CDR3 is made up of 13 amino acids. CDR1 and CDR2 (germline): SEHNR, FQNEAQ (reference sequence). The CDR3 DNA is TGTGCCAGCAGCCGAGAGACAGGGATCGGCTACACCTTC. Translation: CASSRETGIGYTF.

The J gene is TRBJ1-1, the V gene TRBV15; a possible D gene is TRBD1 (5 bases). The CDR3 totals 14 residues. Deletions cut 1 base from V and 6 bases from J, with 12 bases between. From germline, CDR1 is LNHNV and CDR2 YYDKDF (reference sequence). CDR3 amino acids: CATSRGSGVSEAFF. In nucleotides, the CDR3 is TGTGCCACCAGCAGAGGGTCGGGGGTCTCTGAAGCTTTCTTT.

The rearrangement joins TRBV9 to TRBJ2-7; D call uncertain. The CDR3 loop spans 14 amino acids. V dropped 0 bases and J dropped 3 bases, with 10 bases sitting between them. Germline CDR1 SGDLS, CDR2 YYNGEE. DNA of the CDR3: TGTGCCAGCAGCGTAGCCGGTTTTGGCTACGAGCAGTACTTC. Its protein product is CASSVAGFGYEQYF.

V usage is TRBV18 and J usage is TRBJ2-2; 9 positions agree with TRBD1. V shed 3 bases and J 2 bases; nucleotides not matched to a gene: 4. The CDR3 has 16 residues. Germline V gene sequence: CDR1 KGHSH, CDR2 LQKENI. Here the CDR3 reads CASSPTGGPNTGELFF. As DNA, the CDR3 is TGTGCCAGCTCACCTACAGGGGGCCCAAACACCGGGGAGCTGTTTTTT.

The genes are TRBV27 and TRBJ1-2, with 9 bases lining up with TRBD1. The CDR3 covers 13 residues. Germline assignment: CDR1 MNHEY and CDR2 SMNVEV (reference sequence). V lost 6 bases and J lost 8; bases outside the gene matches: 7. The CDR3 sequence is CASSPGQGFGYTF. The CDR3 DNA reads TGTGCCAGCAGCCCGGGACAGGGCTTCGGCTACACCTTC.

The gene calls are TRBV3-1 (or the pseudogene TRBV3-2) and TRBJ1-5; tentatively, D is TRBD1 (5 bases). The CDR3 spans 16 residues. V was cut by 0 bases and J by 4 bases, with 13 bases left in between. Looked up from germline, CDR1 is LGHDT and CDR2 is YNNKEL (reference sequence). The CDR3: CASSQDLAGPNQPQHF. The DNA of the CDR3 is TGTGCCAGCAGCCAAGATCTCGCGGGACCAAATCAGCCCCAGCATTTT.

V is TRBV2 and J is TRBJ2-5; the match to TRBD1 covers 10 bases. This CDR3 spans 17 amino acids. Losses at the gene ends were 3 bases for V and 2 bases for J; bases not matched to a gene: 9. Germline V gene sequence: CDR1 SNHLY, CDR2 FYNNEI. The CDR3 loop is CASSEESLGQGQETQYF. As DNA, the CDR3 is TGTGCCAGCAGTGAGGAGTCTCTGGGACAGGGGCAAGAGACCCAGTACTTC. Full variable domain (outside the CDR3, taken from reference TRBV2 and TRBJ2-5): EPEVTQTPSHQVTQMGQEVILRCVPISNHLYFYWYRQILGQKVEFLVSFYNNEISEKSEIFDDQFSVERPDGSNFTLKIRSTKLEDSAMYFCASSEESLGQGQETQYFGPGTRLLVL.

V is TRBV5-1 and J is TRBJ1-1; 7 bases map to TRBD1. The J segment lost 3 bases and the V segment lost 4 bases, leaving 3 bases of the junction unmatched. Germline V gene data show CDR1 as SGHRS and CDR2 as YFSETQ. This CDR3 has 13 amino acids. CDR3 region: CASSRDRDTEAFF. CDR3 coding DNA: TGCGCCAGCAGCCGAGACAGGGACACTGAAGCTTTCTTT. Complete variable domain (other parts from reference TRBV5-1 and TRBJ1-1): KAGVTQTPRYLIKTRGQQVTLSCSPISGHRSVSWYQQTPGQGLQFLFEYFSETQRNKGNFPGRFSGRQFSNSRSEMNVSTLELGDSALYLCASSRDRDTEAFFGQGTRLTVV.

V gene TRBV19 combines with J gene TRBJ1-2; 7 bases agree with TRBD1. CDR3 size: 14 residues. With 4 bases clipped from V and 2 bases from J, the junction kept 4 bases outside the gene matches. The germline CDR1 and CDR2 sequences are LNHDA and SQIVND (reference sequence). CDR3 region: CASSKDRTNYGYTF. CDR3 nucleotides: TGTGCCAGTAGTAAGGACAGGACCAACTATGGCTACACCTTC.

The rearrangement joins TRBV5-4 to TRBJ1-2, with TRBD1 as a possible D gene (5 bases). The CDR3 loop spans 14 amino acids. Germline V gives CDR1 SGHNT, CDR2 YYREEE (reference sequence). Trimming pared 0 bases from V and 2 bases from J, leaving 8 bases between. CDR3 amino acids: CASSLGGTNYGYTF. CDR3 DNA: TGTGCCAGCAGCTTGGGGGGCACCAACTATGGCTACACCTTC.

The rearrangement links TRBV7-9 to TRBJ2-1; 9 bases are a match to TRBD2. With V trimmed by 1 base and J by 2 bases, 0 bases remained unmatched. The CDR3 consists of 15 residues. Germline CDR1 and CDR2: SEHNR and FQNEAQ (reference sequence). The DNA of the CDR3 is TGTGCCAGCAGCTTAGGACTAGCGGCCTACAATGAGCAGTTCTTC. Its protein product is CASSLGLAAYNEQFF.

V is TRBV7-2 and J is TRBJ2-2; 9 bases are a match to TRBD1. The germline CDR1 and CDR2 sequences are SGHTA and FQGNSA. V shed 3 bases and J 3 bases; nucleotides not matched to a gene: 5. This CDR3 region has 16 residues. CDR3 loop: CASSFIRTGDTGELFF. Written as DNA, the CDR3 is TGTGCCAGCAGCTTCATTCGGACAGGGGACACCGGGGAGCTGTTTTTT.

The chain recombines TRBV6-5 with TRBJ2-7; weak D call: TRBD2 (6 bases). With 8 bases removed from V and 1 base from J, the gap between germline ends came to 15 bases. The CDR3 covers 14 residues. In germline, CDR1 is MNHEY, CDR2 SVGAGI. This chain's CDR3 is CASRRGGASYEQYF. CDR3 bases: TGTGCCAGCCGGAGGGGTGGCGCGTCCTACGAGCAGTACTTC.

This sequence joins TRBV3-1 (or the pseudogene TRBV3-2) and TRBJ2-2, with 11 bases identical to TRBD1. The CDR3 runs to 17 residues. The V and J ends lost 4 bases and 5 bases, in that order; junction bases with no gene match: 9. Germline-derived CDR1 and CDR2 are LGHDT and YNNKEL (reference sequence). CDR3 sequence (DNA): TGTGCCAGCAGCCTCCGGACAGGGGGCGCGAGAACCGGGGAGCTGTTTTTT. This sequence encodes CASSLRTGGARTGELFF.

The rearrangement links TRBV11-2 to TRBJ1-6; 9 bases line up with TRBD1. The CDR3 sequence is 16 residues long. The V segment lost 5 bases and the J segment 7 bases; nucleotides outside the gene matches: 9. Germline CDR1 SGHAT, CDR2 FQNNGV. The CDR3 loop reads CASSPVTGGNNSPLHF. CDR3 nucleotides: TGTGCCAGCAGCCCGGTCACAGGGGGCAACAATTCACCCCTCCACTTT.

CDR3 amino acids: CASKPTSGAYNEQFF. The CDR3 nucleotides are TGTGCCTCGAAACCTACTTCGGGTGCCTACAATGAGCAGTTCTTC. The J gene is TRBJ2-1, the V gene TRBV30; the D is unclear. The CDR3 is 15 residues long. CDR1 and CDR2 (germline): GTSNPN, SVGIG (reference sequence). The ends were cut back, 7 bases at V and 2 bases at J, with 18 bases in the middle.

The CDR3 loop is CASSTGTGHPEEQFF. Written as DNA, the CDR3 is TGTGCCAGTTCTACGGGGACAGGTCATCCGGAAGAGCAGTTCTTC. The V call is TRBV19, the J call TRBJ2-1; 8 bases align to TRBD1. The J segment lost 10 bases and the V segment lost 8 bases, leaving 16 bases of the junction unmatched. The germline V gene encodes CDR1 LNHDA and CDR2 SQIVND (reference sequence). The CDR3 is 15 amino acids.